This paragraph reports one T cell receptor beta chain. Its antigen is unknown. These data come from a study of identifying expanded T cells in peripheral blood. The CDR3 has 14 residues. V was clipped by 2 bases and J by 4 bases, with 11 bases between them. The germline gives CDR1 KGHSH, CDR2 LQKENI. The study, taken as a whole, reports: Over two and four weeks, about 15 and 19 clones changed, versus around 1.1 between replicates. Variance in clone template counts between two-week samples significantly increased with total template count across all healthy donors.

Produced via immunoSEQ multiplex PCR; TCRdb's table is partial and in-frame only. The sample yields 100,000 or so clones, roughly 87% seen once. This chain links TRBV18 with TRBJ1-2, with a possible D match to TRBD1 (6 bases). The TCR was taken from a person aged 18 to 69 in good health. The sequenced material came from blood. The DNA for the CDR3 is TGTGCCAGCTCACCAGAACAGGGACCCTATGGCTACACCTTC. This gives the protein CASSPEQGPYGYTF.